This TCR beta chain was documented in a study of blood T cell repertoires in COVID-19. Data came from immunoSEQ multiplex PCR; TCRdb stores just in-frame clones and leaves some out. The table records about 230,000 clones, roughly 89% of them present only once. The sequenced sample consisted of PBMCs or T cells enriched from blood (not recorded which). The clonotype was recovered from a woman in her thirties with acute COVID-19.

The CDR3 DNA reads TGTGCCAGCAGCTTGAACAGGGGTGGGAGCAATCAGCCCCAGCATTTT. Amino acids: CASSLNRGGSNQPQHF. The chain links TRBV7-9 to TRBJ1-5; 7 nucleotides agree with TRBD1. This CDR3 contains 16 residues. J was trimmed by 1 base and V by 3 bases; bases with no gene match: 6. Germline V CDR1 and CDR2: SEHNR, FQNEAQ (reference sequence).